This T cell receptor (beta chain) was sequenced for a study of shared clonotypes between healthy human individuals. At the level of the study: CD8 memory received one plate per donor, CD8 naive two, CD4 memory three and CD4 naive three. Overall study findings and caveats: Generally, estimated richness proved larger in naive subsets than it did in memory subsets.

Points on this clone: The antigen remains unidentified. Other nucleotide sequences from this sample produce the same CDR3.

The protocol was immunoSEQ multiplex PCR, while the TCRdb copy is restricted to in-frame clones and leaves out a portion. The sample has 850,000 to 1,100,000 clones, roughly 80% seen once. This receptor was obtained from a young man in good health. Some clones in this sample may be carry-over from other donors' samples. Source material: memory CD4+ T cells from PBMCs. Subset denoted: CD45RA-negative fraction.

The CDR3 DNA sequence: TGTGCCAGCAGCCCGCAGGGGGAGACCCAGTACTTC. This gives the protein CASSPQGETQYF. V usage is TRBV7-9 and J usage is TRBJ2-5; weak D call: TRBD1 (6 bases). Trimming pared 5 bases from V and 5 bases from J, leaving 9 bases between. Germline V gives CDR1 SEHNR, CDR2 FQNEAQ (reference sequence). This CDR3 region has 12 residues.